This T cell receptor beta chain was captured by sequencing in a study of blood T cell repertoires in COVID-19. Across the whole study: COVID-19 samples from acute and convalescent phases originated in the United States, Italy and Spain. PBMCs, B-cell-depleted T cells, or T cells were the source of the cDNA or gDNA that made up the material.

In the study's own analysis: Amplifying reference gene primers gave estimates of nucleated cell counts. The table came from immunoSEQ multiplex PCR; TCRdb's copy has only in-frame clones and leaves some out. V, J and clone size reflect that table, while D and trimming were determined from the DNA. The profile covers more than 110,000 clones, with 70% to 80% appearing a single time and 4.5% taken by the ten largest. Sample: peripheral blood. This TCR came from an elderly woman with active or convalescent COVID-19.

The CDR3 spells CASSSSAGEKLFF. In DNA form, the CDR3 reads TGTGCCAGCAGCTCTAGCGCGGGTGAAAAACTGTTTTTT. The V gene is TRBV7-8, the J gene TRBJ1-4; D is undetermined. The CDR3 sequence is 13 residues long. Between the trimmed V and J ends, which lost 4 bases and 7 bases, there was a span of 10 bases. CDR1 and CDR2 (germline): SGHVS, FQNEAQ.